This T cell receptor (beta chain) was identified in a study of post-analysis software for immune sequencing data. Study overall: Relapsing-remitting, secondary progressive and progressive-relapsing courses of multiple sclerosis were included.

General study points: People with multiple sclerosis had a significantly lower normalized Chao1 diversity than controls did. With TRBV5-6, TRBV5-1 and TRBV20-1 included, 5 or 6 TRBV segments were more frequent in patients than in controls.

CDR1 is SGHTA and CDR2 is FQGNSA in the germline V gene. The CDR3 has 14 amino acids. V was cut by 2 bases and J by 4 bases, with 10 bases left in between. Unique molecular identifiers were present in the TCR beta cDNA libraries. Each batch of roughly 1 to 10 million T cells produced hundreds of thousands of cDNA molecules. A single record per CDR3 protein comes from TCRdb applying MiXCR to the PCR reads. The table includes 750,000 to 950,000 distinct CDR3 sequences, 53% detected once. About this clonotype: What it recognizes is unknown.

The sample taken for sequencing was blood. The rearrangement uses TRBV7-2 and TRBJ2-3, with TRBD1 as a possible D gene (5 bases). This clonotype was obtained from a girl aged 5 to 17 with multiple sclerosis. Here the CDR3 reads CASSLSGFADTQYF. The CDR3 nucleotides read TGTGCCAGCAGCTTATCAGGGTTCGCAGATACGCAGTATTTT.